This T cell receptor (beta chain) was obtained from a study of patients and donors after allogeneic stem cell transplantation. A single record per CDR3 protein comes from TCRdb applying MiXCR to the RT-PCR reads. The sample yields 800,000 to 1,000,000 distinct CDR3 sequences, under 20% seen once. This CDR3 is built from 14 residues. Germline-derived CDR1 and CDR2 are DFQATT and SNEGSKA (reference sequence). Trimming cost V 2 bases and J 9 bases; bases outside gene matches: 9. The specimen was blood, either unsorted or a sorted T cell fraction (not recorded which). The receptor was isolated from a human donor who was either an allogeneic HSCT recipient or a stem cell or donor lymphocyte infusion donor (not recorded which). It is not recorded whose cells these are; they may come from a transplant donor. V is TRBV20-1 and J is TRBJ1-5; 8 nucleotides match TRBD1. CDR3 nucleotide sequence: TGCAGTGCTAGATCACGGACAGGGAACCGGCCCCAGCATTTT. Its protein is CSARSRTGNRPQHF.